The entry below describes one TCR beta chain. This specimen comes from a study of T cells in narcolepsy. TCRdb's copy holds only in-frame clones and misses some; the assay was immunoSEQ multiplex PCR. The sample has about 34,000 clones; 82% are singletons. Germline CDR1 WNHNN, CDR2 SYGVQD (reference sequence). The CDR3 loop spans 14 amino acids. V lost 0 bases and J lost 1, with 6 bases in between. The origin of this receptor is a human donor with narcolepsy. Sequenced: CD45RA- memory CD4+ T cells from PBMCs. V and J are TRBV10-1 and TRBJ1-1, with D hard to call. The CDR3 region is CASSESGKNTEAFF. CDR3 nucleotide sequence: TGCGCCAGCAGTGAGTCGGGAAAGAACACTGAAGCTTTCTTT.